This TCR beta chain came from a study of HIV-infected children after antiretroviral therapy interruption. The overall study: Recorded EBV and CMV exposure existed for most children. Interruption-arm samples span weeks 0, 12, interruption end (24 or 48), and about 3 years post-study. Weeks 0, 48 and 150 were sampled under continuous treatment.

CDR1 and CDR2 from the germline V gene are LGHNA and YSLEER. CDR3 length: 16 amino acids. Trimming removed 4 bases from V and 0 bases from J, with 15 bases in between. RNA-based 3' RACE libraries used unique molecular identifiers. TCRdb itself ran the 3' RACE reads through MiXCR, one entry per CDR3 protein. Among some 38,000 distinct CDR3 sequences listed, approximately 7% were seen once. Treatment described: PENTA 11 planned treatment interruption arm or continuous ART arm. Cryopreserved PBMC samples required at least 5 million viable cells. Source: CD45RA+ CD4+ T cells from PBMCs, pooled from several time points, taken from a donor given antiretroviral therapy, either interrupted or continuous. Subset defined: naive CD4+ CD45RA+ CD45RO- T cells. The chain carries TRBV4-3 and TRBJ1-1; no clear D gene. This TCR was recovered from a pool of human donors with HIV. Here the CDR3 DNA reads TGCGCCAGCAGCCTCGACCGGGTTTTGGTGAACACTGAAGCTTTCTTT. It yields the protein CASSLDRVLVNTEAFF.